Each of the 9 T cell receptor beta chains below was sequenced from the same sample in a study of blood T cell repertoires in COVID-19. TCRdb's copy holds only in-frame clones and misses some; the assay was immunoSEQ multiplex PCR. Of roughly 15,000 clones listed, 75% to 85% are singletons. The sample comprised peripheral blood. All receptors derive from a woman aged 45-65 years with active or convalescent COVID-19.

The chain couples TRBV5-1 to TRBJ2-5; perhaps TRBD2 as D (5 bases). The CDR3 is made up of 15 amino acids. V lost 2 bases to trimming and J lost 4 bases, with 15 bases between them. CDR1 is SGHRS and CDR2 is YFSETQ in the germline V gene. The CDR3 DNA follows: TGCGCCAGCAGCTTCTACGGCCGGGGTGCAGAGACCCAGTACTTC. Protein: CASSFYGRGAETQYF.

V usage is TRBV3-1 (or the pseudogene TRBV3-2) and J usage is TRBJ1-2; D is unclear. V lost 1 base and J 2 bases, leaving 8 bases between the germline ends. CDR1 is LGHDT, CDR2 YNNKEL, per germline (reference sequence). This CDR3 region has 14 residues. The CDR3, as DNA: TGTGCCAGCAGCCAAGGTCCGGGGAACTATGGCTACACCTTC. Translated, it gives CASSQGPGNYGYTF.

The rearrangement links TRBV3-1 (or the pseudogene TRBV3-2) to TRBJ1-5, with 9 bases fitting TRBD1. This CDR3 has 16 amino acids. Germline trimming cut 4 bases from V and 3 bases from J; bases unmatched to any gene: 7. The germline CDR1 and CDR2 sequences are LGHDT and YNNKEL (reference sequence). The CDR3 DNA reads TGTGCCAGCAGCCTTGGACAGGGGCCTCTCAATCAGCCCCAGCATTTT. The encoded protein is CASSLGQGPLNQPQHF.

This chain uses TRBV18 with TRBJ2-3; 7 positions agree with TRBD1. The CDR3 extends over 15 amino acids. V lost 4 bases and J lost 2; bases outside the gene matches: 6. Germline CDR1 reads KGHSH; CDR2 reads LQKENI. The CDR3 region has the DNA TGTGCCAGCTCACGGGACAGAACAGACACAGATACGCAGTATTTT. This gives the protein CASSRDRTDTDTQYF.

V and J are TRBV7-9 and TRBJ2-2; D is unresolved. The V end was cut by 0 bases, the J end by 7 bases, with 12 bases between. The germline gives CDR1 SEHNR, CDR2 FQNEAQ (reference sequence). This CDR3 has 15 residues. CDR3 sequence reads: CASSLAGLILGELFF. The CDR3 region has the DNA TGTGCCAGCAGCTTAGCGGGCCTCATTCTCGGGGAGCTGTTTTTT.

J is TRBJ1-3 and V is TRBV6-5; TRBD1 matches at 8 bases. The length of the CDR3 is 13 residues. With 6 bases clipped from V and 5 bases from J, the junction kept 3 bases outside the gene matches. Germline CDR1 MNHEY, CDR2 SVGAGI. The CDR3 sequence is CASRRTGRNTIYF. The CDR3 nucleotides are TGTGCCAGCAGACGGACAGGGAGAAACACCATATATTTT.

The chain employs TRBV6-5 and TRBJ1-1; weak D call: TRBD1 (6 bases). Trimming left V 8 bases short and J 1 base short, with 14 bases between. The CDR3 is made up of 14 amino acids. CDR1 and CDR2 (germline): MNHEY, SVGAGI. This CDR3 is CASVPGHKNTEAFF. The CDR3 nucleotides read TGTGCCAGCGTACCGGGACACAAGAACACTGAAGCTTTCTTT.

This chain links TRBV6-5 with TRBJ2-1; 8 positions agree with TRBD2. In germline, CDR1 is MNHEY, CDR2 SVGAGI. The CDR3 loop spans 15 amino acids. The junction had 8 bases not matched to a gene; V was cut back by 6 bases and J by 4 bases. CDR3 region: CASSLIAGKYNEQFF. In nucleotides, the CDR3 is TGTGCCAGCAGCCTTATAGCGGGGAAATACAATGAGCAGTTCTTC.

The J gene is TRBJ1-2, the V gene TRBV19, with 7 positions matching TRBD1. Germline V gives CDR1 LNHDA, CDR2 SQIVND (reference sequence). V shed 6 bases, J shed 10 bases, and the junction held 20 bases outside the gene matches. The CDR3 has 16 amino acids. CDR3 amino acids: CASSNQETGRSAFYTF. The DNA for the CDR3 is TGTGCCAGTAGCAATCAAGAGACAGGGAGAAGTGCCTTCTACACCTTC. Using reference TRBV19 and TRBJ1-2 for the parts outside the CDR3, the full variable domain is DGGITQSPKYLFRKEGQNVTLSCEQNLNHDAMYWYRQDPGQGLRLIYYSQIVNDFQKGDIAEGYSVSREKKESFPLTVTSAQKNPTAFYLCASSNQETGRSAFYTFGSGTRLTVV.